Each of the 21 T cell receptor beta chains below was sequenced from the same sample in a study of radiotherapy plus CTLA-4 blockade in lung cancer. Sequencing used immunoSEQ multiplex PCR; TCRdb keeps in-frame clones, though not all of them. The sample consists of approximately 95,000 clones, approximately 78% of them appearing once. Source: peripheral blood, taken from a patient treated with radiotherapy plus ipilimumab. The source is a human donor with non-small cell lung cancer who had a partial response to radiotherapy plus ipilimumab.

This clone has just one count. The chain has TRBV30 and TRBJ2-3, with D unclear. The CDR3 sequence is 12 residues long. With 3 bases removed from V and 0 bases from J, the gap between germline ends came to 4 bases. Germline-derived CDR1 and CDR2 are GTSNPN and SVGIG (reference sequence). In DNA form, the CDR3 reads TGTGCCTGGAGGGCTAGCACAGATACGCAGTATTTT. It is translated as CAWRASTDTQYF.

The rearrangement links TRBV27 to TRBJ2-1; 7 bases fit TRBD2. The CDR3 runs 13 residues. V dropped 3 bases and J dropped 5; count of bases not matched to a gene: 1. CDR1 and CDR2 (germline): MNHEY, SMNVEV (reference sequence). CDR3 in amino acids: CASSLTSNNEQFF. In DNA, the CDR3 is TGTGCCAGCAGTTTGACTAGCAACAATGAGCAGTTCTTC.

The chain links TRBV10-3 to TRBJ2-5; D is perhaps TRBD2 (5 bases). This CDR3 has 14 amino acids. V was pared by 0 bases and J by 1 base, with 6 bases between. Germline V CDR1 and CDR2: ENHRY, SYGVKD. CDR3 nucleotide sequence: TGTGCCATCAGTGAGTCGGGGAGCCAAGAGACCCAGTACTTC. Amino acid sequence: CAISESGSQETQYF.

The J gene is TRBJ1-4, the V gene TRBV28, with 8 bases identical to TRBD1. V lost 6 bases to trimming and J lost 7 bases; unmatched junction nucleotides: 7. CDR1 and CDR2 from the germline V gene are MDHEN and SYDVKM. The CDR3 is 14 residues long. The CDR3 here is CASRPGGASEKLFF. In nucleotides, the CDR3 is TGTGCCAGCAGACCAGGGGGCGCGAGTGAAAAACTGTTTTTT.

The chain joins TRBV9 to TRBJ1-1; D unresolved. V dropped 4 bases and J dropped 0 bases, with 13 bases sitting between them. There are 15 residues in the CDR3. Looked up from germline, CDR1 is SGDLS and CDR2 is YYNGEE. In DNA, the CDR3 is TGTGCCAGCAGCCCCAGAGGGAACATGAACACTGAAGCTTTCTTT. Residues: CASSPRGNMNTEAFF.

Only a few counts were recorded for this clone. Other nucleotide sequences in the sample specify the same CDR3. The V and J genes are TRBV9 and TRBJ1-2; the D gene is possibly TRBD1 (5 bases). V was shortened by 0 bases and J by 2 bases, with 8 bases between the two germline ends. This CDR3 is 14 amino acids long. CDR1 and CDR2 from the germline V gene are SGDLS and YYNGEE. The CDR3 loop is CASSVGQGNYGYTF. CDR3 coding DNA: TGTGCCAGCAGCGTAGGGCAGGGCAACTATGGCTACACCTTC.

There are a few counts of this clone. The chain combines TRBV4-1 with TRBJ2-3, with TRBD1 as a possible D gene (6 bases). The ends were cut back, 0 bases at V and 3 bases at J, with 10 bases in the middle. Germline V lookup: CDR1 MGHRA, CDR2 YSYEKL. The CDR3 contains 15 residues. The CDR3 reads CASSQEGAGTDTQYF. The CDR3 DNA sequence: TGCGCCAGCAGCCAAGAGGGGGCAGGTACAGATACGCAGTATTTT.

The V gene is TRBV5-1, the J gene TRBJ1-2, with 9 bases fitting TRBD1. CDR3 length: 13 residues. Trimming at V came to 4 bases and at J to 8 bases, leaving 6 bases not matched to a gene. Per the germline V gene, CDR1 is SGHRS and CDR2 is YFSETQ. CDR3 protein: CASSPRTGEGYTF. The CDR3 DNA reads as TGCGCCAGCAGCCCAAGGACAGGGGAAGGCTACACCTTC.

The V gene is TRBV5-1, the J gene TRBJ2-2; 8 positions match TRBD2. The CDR3 spans 15 residues. V trimming: 2 bases; J trimming: 4 bases; junction bases outside the gene matches: 4. Germline V gene sequence: CDR1 SGHRS, CDR2 YFSETQ. The CDR3 region is CASSLAGEGTGELFF. The CDR3 nucleotides read TGCGCCAGCAGCTTAGCGGGAGAAGGCACCGGGGAGCTGTTTTTT.

This clone qualifies as medium-sized (0.01 to 0.1%). The rearrangement links TRBV30 to TRBJ2-1, with a tentative D call TRBD2 (6 bases). CDR1 is GTSNPN, CDR2 SVGIG, per germline (reference sequence). V lost 3 bases and J 4 bases, leaving 10 bases between the germline ends. The CDR3 is 13 residues long. The CDR3 loop reads CAWRGLKYNEQFF. Here the CDR3 DNA reads TGTGCCTGGAGGGGACTCAAGTACAATGAGCAGTTCTTC.

This chain links TRBV6-4 with TRBJ1-1; weak D call: TRBD1 (6 bases). This CDR3 region has 13 residues. With 4 bases removed from V and 6 bases from J, the gap between germline ends came to 12 bases. Germline V gene data show CDR1 as MRHNA and CDR2 as SNTAGT. The CDR3 loop is CASSVDRGSEAFF. CDR3 in DNA: TGTGCCAGCAGTGTGGACAGAGGCTCTGAAGCTTTCTTT.

The chain recombines TRBV6-1 with TRBJ1-5, with TRBD1 matching over 7 bases. This CDR3 is 16 amino acids long. Trimming removed 0 bases from V and 5 bases from J; junction bases left unmatched: 7. CDR1 and CDR2 from the germline V gene are MNHNS and SASEGT. For the CDR3, the DNA is TGTGCCAGCAGTGAAGCGACAGGGTCGGGGCATCAGCCCCAGCATTTT. Residues: CASSEATGSGHQPQHF.

The chain recombines TRBV30 with TRBJ1-2; a weak D match, TRBD1 (5 bases). The CDR3 sequence is 13 residues long. The V end lost 2 bases, the J end lost 8 bases, and 15 bases lay between the germline ends. CDR1 GTSNPN and CDR2 SVGIG come from the germline V gene (reference sequence). CDR3 loop: CAWSRLAGNGYTF. CDR3 bases: TGTGCCTGGAGTAGGTTAGCAGGGAACGGCTACACCTTC.

The V and J genes are TRBV7-8 and TRBJ2-7; 8 bases are shared with TRBD1. Germline V lookup: CDR1 SGHVS, CDR2 FQNEAQ. After removal of 4 bases from V and 2 bases from J, the junction contained 10 bases not matched to a gene. CDR3 length equals 16 residues. The CDR3 DNA sequence: TGTGCCAGCAGCTGGCTCACGACAGGGGCTACCTACGAGCAGTACTTC. Its translation is CASSWLTTGATYEQYF. Using reference TRBV7-8 and TRBJ2-7 for the parts outside the CDR3, the full variable domain is GAGVSQSPRYKVAKRGQDVALRCDPISGHVSLFWYQQALGQGPEFLTYFQNEAQLDKSGLPSDRFFAERPEGSVSTLKIQRTQQEDSAVYLCASSWLTTGATYEQYFGPGTRLTVT.

This clone appeared a few times. The J gene is TRBJ2-1, the V gene TRBV28, with TRBD1 matching 7 bases. V lost 9 bases and J lost 15; bases outside the gene matches: 14. Germline CDR1 MDHEN, CDR2 SYDVKM. The CDR3 is made up of 12 amino acids. This CDR3 is CASKNYGDSVFF. The CDR3 DNA follows: TGTGCCAGTAAGAATTATGGGGACAGTGTGTTCTTC. The variable domain in full, completed from reference TRBV28 and TRBJ2-1, reads DVKVTQSSRYLVKRTGEKVFLECVQDMDHENMFWYRQDPGLGLRLIYFSYDVKMKEKGDIPEGYSVSREKKERFSLILESASTNQTSMYLCASKNYGDSVFFGPGTRLTVL.

This rearrangement joins TRBV18 to TRBJ2-1; TRBD2 agrees at 11 bases. Germline V gives CDR1 KGHSH, CDR2 LQKENI. The CDR3 is 17 residues long. V dropped 2 bases and J dropped 2; count of bases not matched to a gene: 5. CDR3 in DNA: TGTGCCAGCTCACCATTAGCGGGAGGGCCCACCTACAATGAGCAGTTCTTC. It specifies CASSPLAGGPTYNEQFF.

The V and J genes are TRBV6-5 and TRBJ2-7; 13 bases line up with TRBD2. With V trimmed by 6 bases and J by 3 bases, 5 bases remained unmatched. CDR1 is MNHEY and CDR2 is SVGAGI in the germline V gene. The CDR3 has 15 residues. CDR3 sequence reads: CASRAGTSGNYEQYF. The CDR3 coding sequence is TGTGCCAGCAGAGCCGGGACTAGCGGGAACTACGAGCAGTACTTC.

The rearrangement links TRBV5-1 to TRBJ2-2; 8 positions match TRBD2. Germline-derived CDR1 and CDR2 are SGHRS and YFSETQ. The CDR3 is made up of 16 amino acids. With V trimmed by 1 base and J by 5 bases, 7 bases remained unmatched. CDR3 residues: CASSLNGREGTGELFF. DNA of the CDR3: TGCGCCAGCAGCTTGAATGGTCGGGAGGGTACCGGGGAGCTGTTTTTT. The full variable domain, completed using reference TRBV5-1 and TRBJ2-2, is KAGVTQTPRYLIKTRGQQVTLSCSPISGHRSVSWYQQTPGQGLQFLFEYFSETQRNKGNFPGRFSGRQFSNSRSEMNVSTLELGDSALYLCASSLNGREGTGELFFGEGSRLTVL.

This clone is a singleton in its sample. This chain uses TRBV19 with TRBJ1-5; TRBD1 is a possible D gene (6 bases). Deletions cut 4 bases from V and 3 bases from J, with 10 bases between. Per the germline V gene, CDR1 is LNHDA and CDR2 is SQIVND (reference sequence). The CDR3 runs to 14 residues. The CDR3 reads CASSTTGPNQPQHF. CDR3 sequence (DNA): TGTGCCAGTAGTACGACAGGCCCCAATCAGCCCCAGCATTTT. The variable domain in full, with the rest retrieved from reference TRBV19 and TRBJ1-5, is DGGITQSPKYLFRKEGQNVTLSCEQNLNHDAMYWYRQDPGQGLRLIYYSQIVNDFQKGDIAEGYSVSREKKESFPLTVTSAQKNPTAFYLCASSTTGPNQPQHFGDGTRLSIL.

The rearrangement joins TRBV14 to TRBJ2-2; 7 bases align to TRBD1. Germline V gene lookup returns CDR1 SGHDN and CDR2 FVKESK. V was clipped by 3 bases and J by 4 bases; unmatched bases: 8. This CDR3 has 16 residues. The CDR3 sequence is CASSHQRTGGTGELFF. The CDR3 DNA follows: TGTGCCAGCAGCCACCAAAGGACAGGCGGCACCGGGGAGCTGTTTTTT.

The chain joins TRBV5-1 to TRBJ2-3; TRBD1 matches at 11 bases. The length of the CDR3 is 16 residues. The V and J ends lost 3 bases and 4 bases, in that order; junction bases with no gene match: 7. Germline values: CDR1 SGHRS, CDR2 YFSETQ. CDR3 residues: CASSSGGQGGPDTQYF. The DNA of the CDR3 is TGCGCCAGCAGCTCGGGGGGACAGGGGGGTCCAGATACGCAGTATTTT.